This T cell receptor (beta chain) was obtained from a study of sequential checkpoint blockade in melanoma (dated by TCRdb to about 2019). Notes on the research overall: Using 1:1 randomization, the trial assigned patients either to first-line nivolumab followed by ipilimumab (arm A) or to ipilimumab followed by nivolumab (arm B). Maintenance nivolumab was given following each of the two trial sequences.

The immunoSEQ Assay was used to immunosequence TCRbeta CDR3 regions from genomic DNA. Genomic DNA was amplified by bias-controlled multiplex PCR before high-throughput sequencing. As for the authors' bioinformatics: To quantify the absolute abundance of each unique TCRbeta CDR3 region, the sequences were collapsed and filtered. Clonality, defined as 1 minus Pielou's evenness, was calculated using only productive rearrangements. A previously published method was used to identify clones with significantly greater frequencies in on-treatment samples than in baseline samples. The clones in this table, taken by TCRdb from immuneACCESS, are in-frame only. Not every clone is retained; where verified, under half of the shortfall comes from an unresolved V gene, and the cause of the rest is unknown. V, J and clone size were drawn from that table, and D and trimming were deduced from the DNA. The sample includes 3,600 or so clones, with approximately 54% observed a single time. Clones ranked in the top ten supply roughly 20% of the sample.

From the germline V gene, CDR1 is SNHLY and CDR2 is FYNNEI. The CDR3 measures 15 amino acids from cysteine to phenylalanine. Only the CDR3 DNA is retained, 45 bases long and in frame from the first base. Relative to germline, V is 0 bases shorter and J is 8 bases shorter, with 13 bases between their ends. In the case of this clone: Its antigen is still unknown. Base qualities are missing; no much larger clone stands one base away.

This specimen's treatment or condition label, per the study, means: randomized to nivolumab then ipilimumab (arm A) or the reverse (arm B). Prior DNA-damaging chemotherapy had not been received by any trial patient. On a FACS Aria II flow cytometer, live CD3+CD8+ cells that were negative for CD19 and CD56 were sorted from thawed PBMCs. Samples were obtained from patients with melanoma enrolled in CheckMate 064, a randomized, open-label phase II trial of sequential checkpoint blockade. Peripheral blood mononuclear cells were collected by leukapheresis, purified with Ficoll-Paque, and frozen in human serum with roughly 10% DMSO. Right after sorting, the blood CD3+CD8+ cells were verified to be >95% pure, and DNA extraction followed. Findings and caveats that apply to the study as a whole: Validation of the response-prediction model combining TCR metrics and mutation burden is needed in larger, independent patient cohorts.

The material was CD8+ T cells sorted from blood (inferred from file names), obtained from a patient given nivolumab and ipilimumab in sequence. The receptor chain draws on TRBV2 and TRBJ1-4; no D gene can be assigned with confidence. The receptor was derived from a human patient with melanoma. Some clones in this sample may be carry-over from other donors' samples. The sequence in DNA is TGTGCCAGCAGTGAAGCGAGGGCTGGGGAAGAAAAACTGTTTTTT. Its protein is CASSEARAGEEKLFF.